The clone carrying this TCR beta chain showed up just a few times. The sample belongs to a study of identical twins. TCRdb used MiXCR to reprocess the 5' RACE reads, holding one entry per CDR3 protein. The sample includes roughly 720,000 distinct CDR3 sequences, 15% to 20% of them seen just once. The germline CDR1 and CDR2 sequences are SGHDT and YYEEEE. This CDR3 has 11 amino acids. V lost 2 bases and J 6 bases, leaving 6 bases between the germline ends. These data also featured in a second study, about T cells expressing NK-cell markers. That study reports: Seven sequenced donors out of eight were HCMV-seropositive, one seronegative. For several experiments, T cell sorting was restricted to the alpha-beta TCR population by means of an anti-gamma-delta TCR antibody. HCMV specificity of expanded NKG2C+ T cell clones remained unclear.

This clonotype was sampled from a young woman in good health. The chain carries TRBV5-6 and TRBJ2-7; D not resolved. The sequenced sample consisted of PBMCs. CDR3 sequence: CASSLLLEQYF. Written as DNA, the CDR3 is TGTGCCAGCAGCTTACTCCTCGAGCAGTACTTC.